The entry that follows covers one T cell receptor beta chain sequence. This sample is drawn from a study of technical replicates of blood from several donors. Produced via immunoSEQ multiplex PCR; TCRdb's table is partial and in-frame only. The repertoire includes tens of thousands of clones, around 85% of them detected once, and approximately 5% sits in the top ten. This CDR3 region has 15 residues. Germline CDR1 is SGDLS and CDR2 is YYNGEE. V lost 3 bases to trimming and J lost 7 bases; unmatched junction nucleotides: 9. V gene TRBV9 combines with J gene TRBJ2-1; 8 bases align to TRBD1. The clonotype comes from a human donor in good health. Some clones in this sample may be carry-over from other donors' samples. What was sequenced was PBMCs. This chain's CDR3 is CASSATGGSVNEQFF. DNA of the CDR3: TGTGCCAGCAGCGCTACAGGGGGATCAGTGAATGAGCAGTTCTTC. Filled out from reference TRBV9 and TRBJ2-1, the complete variable domain reads DSGVTQTPKHLITATGQRVTLRCSPRSGDLSVYWYQQSLDQGLQFLIQYYNGEERAKGNILERFSAQQFPDLHSELNLSSLELGDSALYFCASSATGGSVNEQFFGPGTRLTVL.